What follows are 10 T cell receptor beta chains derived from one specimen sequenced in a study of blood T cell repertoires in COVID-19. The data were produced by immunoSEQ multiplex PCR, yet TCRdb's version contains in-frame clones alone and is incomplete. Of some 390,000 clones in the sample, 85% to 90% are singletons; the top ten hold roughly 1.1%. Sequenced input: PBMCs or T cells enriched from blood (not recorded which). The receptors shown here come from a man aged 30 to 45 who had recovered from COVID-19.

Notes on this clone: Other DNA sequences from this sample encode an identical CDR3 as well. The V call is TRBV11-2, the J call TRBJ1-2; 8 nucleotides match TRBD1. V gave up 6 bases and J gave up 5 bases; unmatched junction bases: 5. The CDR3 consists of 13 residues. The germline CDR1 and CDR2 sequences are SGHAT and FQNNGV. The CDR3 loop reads CASSPGQGYGYTF. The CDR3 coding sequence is TGTGCCAGCAGTCCCGGACAGGGTTATGGCTACACCTTC.

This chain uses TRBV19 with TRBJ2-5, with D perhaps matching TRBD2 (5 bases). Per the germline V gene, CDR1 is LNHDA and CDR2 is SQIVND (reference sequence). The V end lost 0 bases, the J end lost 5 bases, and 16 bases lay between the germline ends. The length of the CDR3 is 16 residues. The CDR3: CASSIDRGGPRETQYF. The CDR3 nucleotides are TGTGCCAGTAGTATAGATCGAGGAGGCCCGAGGGAGACCCAGTACTTC.

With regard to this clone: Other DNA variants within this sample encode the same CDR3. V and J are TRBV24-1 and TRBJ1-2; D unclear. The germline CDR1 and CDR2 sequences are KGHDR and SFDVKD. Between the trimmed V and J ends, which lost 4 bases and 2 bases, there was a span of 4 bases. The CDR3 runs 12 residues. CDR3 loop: CATSDQNYGYTF. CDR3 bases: TGTGCCACCAGTGACCAAAACTATGGCTACACCTTC.

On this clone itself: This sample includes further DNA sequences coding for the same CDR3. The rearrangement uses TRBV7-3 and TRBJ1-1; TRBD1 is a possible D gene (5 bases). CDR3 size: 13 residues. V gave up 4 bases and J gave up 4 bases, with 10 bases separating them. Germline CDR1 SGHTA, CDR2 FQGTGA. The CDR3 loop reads CASSSQGGTEAFF. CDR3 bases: TGTGCCAGCAGCTCCCAGGGTGGCACTGAAGCTTTCTTT.

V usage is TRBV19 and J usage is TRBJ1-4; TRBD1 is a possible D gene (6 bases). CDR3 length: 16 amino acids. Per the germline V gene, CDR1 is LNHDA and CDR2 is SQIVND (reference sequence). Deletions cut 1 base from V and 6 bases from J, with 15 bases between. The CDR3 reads CASSIVGQPKDEKLFF. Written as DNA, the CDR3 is TGTGCCAGTAGTATAGTTGGACAGCCGAAGGATGAAAAACTGTTTTTT.

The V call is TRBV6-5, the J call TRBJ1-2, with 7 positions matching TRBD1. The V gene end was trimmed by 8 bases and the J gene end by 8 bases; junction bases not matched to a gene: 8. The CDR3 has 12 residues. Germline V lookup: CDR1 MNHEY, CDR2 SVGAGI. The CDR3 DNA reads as TGTGCCAGCCAGGGGGGCTTCGGCGGCTACACCTTC. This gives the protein CASQGGFGGYTF.

CDR3: CASSYRGLKSTGELFF. The CDR3 DNA is TGTGCCAGCAGCTACCGAGGACTAAAAAGCACCGGGGAGCTGTTTTTT. The chain carries TRBV28 and TRBJ2-2, with a weak D call TRBD2 (6 bases). Germline CDR1 is MDHEN and CDR2 is SYDVKM. The CDR3 is 16 amino acids. The V gene lost 6 bases and the J gene lost 4 bases, with 18 bases spanning the gap.

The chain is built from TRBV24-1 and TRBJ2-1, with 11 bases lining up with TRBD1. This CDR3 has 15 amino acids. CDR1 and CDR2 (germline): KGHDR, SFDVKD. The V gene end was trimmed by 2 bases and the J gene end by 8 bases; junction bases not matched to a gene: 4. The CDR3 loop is CATSDSGQGAHEQFF. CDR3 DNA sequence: TGTGCCACCAGTGATTCAGGACAGGGGGCGCATGAGCAGTTCTTC.

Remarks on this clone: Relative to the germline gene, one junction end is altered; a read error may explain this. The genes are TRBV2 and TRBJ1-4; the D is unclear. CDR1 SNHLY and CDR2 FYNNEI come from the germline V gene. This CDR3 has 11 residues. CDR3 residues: CASSETQVVAF. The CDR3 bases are TGTGCCAGCAGTGAAACGCAGGTCGTTGCTTTT.

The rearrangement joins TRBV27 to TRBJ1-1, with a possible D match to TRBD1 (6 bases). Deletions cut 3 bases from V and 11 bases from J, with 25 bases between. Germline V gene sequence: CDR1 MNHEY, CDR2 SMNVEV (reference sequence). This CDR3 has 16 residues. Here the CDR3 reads CASSFSRAGGLILAFF. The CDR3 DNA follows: TGTGCCAGCAGTTTTAGCAGGGCGGGGGGGCTGATTCTGGCTTTCTTT.